This TCR beta chain was sequenced in a study of blood T cell repertoires in COVID-19. Across the study: The samples span acute and convalescent COVID-19 from the United States, Italy and Spain.

J was trimmed by 0 bases and V by 2 bases; bases with no gene match: 6. The CDR3 length is 17 residues. CDR1 SGHDT and CDR2 YYEEEE come from the germline V gene. As originally analysed: Amplifying reference gene primers gave estimates of nucleated cell counts. Profiling relied on immunoSEQ multiplex PCR, and the TCRdb table lists in-frame clones only, not all of them. V, J and clone size reflect that table, while D and trimming were determined from the DNA. This table has 85,000 to 130,000 clones, 88% appearing once. This clonotype was sampled from a woman aged 60-75 years with acute or convalescent COVID-19. The chain employs TRBV5-6 and TRBJ2-1, with TRBD2 matching 9 bases. The specimen sequenced was peripheral blood. The CDR3 coding sequence is TGTGCCAGCAGCTTACTGACTAGCGGACTCTCCTACAATGAGCAGTTCTTC. This sequence encodes CASSLLTSGLSYNEQFF.